The T cell receptor beta chain described here comes from a study of CD8+CD57+ T cells in acquired aplastic anemia. General observations from the study: Some 29 CD8+ CDR3 sequences were shared between patients and controls.

For sequencing, patients were chosen who had shown expansion of CD8+CD57+ cells by flow cytometry. Among the patients, none had received any therapy at the time of blood sampling. Genomic DNA acted as the template from which TCR beta VDJ combination and CDR3 sequence profiling were carried out. TCRdb reprocessed the reads via MiXCR and lists one record per CDR3 protein. This table holds a few hundred thousand distinct CDR3 sequences, over 25% found once. V shed 0 bases, J shed 7 bases, and the junction held 5 bases outside the gene matches. The CDR3 length is 15 residues. Germline CDR1 MGHDK, CDR2 SYGVNS. As to this clonotype: Its target is unknown.

The receptor's source is a human donor with aplastic anemia. Sequencing was performed on sorted CD4+, CD8+, or CD8+CD57+ T cells (not recorded which) from PBMCs. The rearrangement uses TRBV25-1 and TRBJ1-4, with 7 positions matching TRBD1. The CDR3 loop is CASSEYWQGGEKLFF. For the CDR3, the DNA is TGTGCCAGCAGTGAATATTGGCAGGGGGGTGAAAAACTGTTTTTT.